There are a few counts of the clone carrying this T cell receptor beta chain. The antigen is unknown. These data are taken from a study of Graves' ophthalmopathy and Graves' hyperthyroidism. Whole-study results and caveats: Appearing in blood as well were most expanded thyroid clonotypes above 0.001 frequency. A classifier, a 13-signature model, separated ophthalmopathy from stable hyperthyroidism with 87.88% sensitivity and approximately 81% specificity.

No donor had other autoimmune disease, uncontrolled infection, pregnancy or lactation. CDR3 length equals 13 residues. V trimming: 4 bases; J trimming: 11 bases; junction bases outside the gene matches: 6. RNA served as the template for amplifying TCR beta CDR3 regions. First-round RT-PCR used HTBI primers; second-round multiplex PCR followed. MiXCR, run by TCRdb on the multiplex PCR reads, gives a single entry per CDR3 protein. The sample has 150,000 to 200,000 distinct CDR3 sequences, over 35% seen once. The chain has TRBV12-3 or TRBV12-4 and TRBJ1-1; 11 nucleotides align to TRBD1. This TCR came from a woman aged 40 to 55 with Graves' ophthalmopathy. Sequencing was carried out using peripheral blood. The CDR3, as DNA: TGTGCCAGCAGTTCGGACAGGGGGCGGCGGGCTTTCTTT. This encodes CASSSDRGRRAFF.